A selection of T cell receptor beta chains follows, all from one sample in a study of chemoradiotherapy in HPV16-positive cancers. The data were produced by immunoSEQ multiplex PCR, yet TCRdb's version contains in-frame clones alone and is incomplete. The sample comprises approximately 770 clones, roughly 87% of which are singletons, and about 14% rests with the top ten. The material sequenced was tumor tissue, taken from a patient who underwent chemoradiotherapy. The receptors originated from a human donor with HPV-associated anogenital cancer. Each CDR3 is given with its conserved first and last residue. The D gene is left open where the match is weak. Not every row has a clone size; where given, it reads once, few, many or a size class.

TGTGCCAGCTCAACCACAGGACAGACCTATGGCTACACCTTC	CASSTTGQTYGYTF	TRBV18	TRBJ1-2	.	.
TGTGCCAGCAGTGAAATAGGGGGTAGTGGCAATCAGCCCCAGCATTTT	CASSEIGGSGNQPQHF	TRBV6-1	TRBJ1-5	.	few
TGTGCCAGCAGAAGACAGGGGGCGCATGGCTACACCTTC	CASRRQGAHGYTF	TRBV14	TRBJ1-2	TRBD1	.
TGTGCCAGTAGTCGACAGGGGGCCGAGCAGTACTTC	CASSRQGAEQYF	TRBV19	TRBJ2-7	TRBD1	.
TGTGCCAGCAGCGTAGGGCTGGACACGCGGGAAGCTTTCTTT	CASSVGLDTREAFF	TRBV9	TRBJ1-1	.	.
TGTGCCACCAGCAGAGATGGCGGGGGAACCTACGAGCAGTACTTC	CATSRDGGGTYEQYF	TRBV15	TRBJ2-7	TRBD2	.
TGTGCCAGCAGCTCCCCTCATGGTACGCAGTATTTT	CASSSPHGTQYF	TRBV7-2	TRBJ2-3	.	few
TGTGCCAGCAGCTCCGGGACAGGGTACTACGAGCAGTACTTC	CASSSGTGYYEQYF	TRBV5-4	TRBJ2-7	TRBD1	.
TGTGCCAGTAGTATCGGGACTAACTATGGCTACACCTTC	CASSIGTNYGYTF	TRBV19	TRBJ1-2	.	.
TGTGCCAGCAGCCAAGATCTGGGACAGGGGGGTCGTTACGAGCAGTACTTC	CASSQDLGQGGRYEQYF	TRBV14	TRBJ2-7	TRBD1	.
TGTGCCAGCAGCTTAGAAGCCCGGAGCACAGATACGCAGTATTTT	CASSLEARSTDTQYF	TRBV7-3	TRBJ2-3	.	.
TGTGCCAGCAGCTTAGCGGGCCTCCAAGAGACCCAGTACTTC	CASSLAGLQETQYF	TRBV7-2	TRBJ2-5	.	.
TGTGCCAGCAGGCGAACAGATCAGCCCCAGCATTTT	CASRRTDQPQHF	TRBV2	TRBJ1-5	.	once
TGCGCCAGCAGCTTGGAATCGGGTCGGTTGGAACAGTACTTC	CASSLESGRLEQYF	TRBV5-1	TRBJ2-7	.	once
TGTGCCAGCAGCTTTTGGGAGTACAATGAGCAGTTCTTC	CASSFWEYNEQFF	TRBV7-9	TRBJ2-1	.	.
TGTGCCAGCAGCTTGGAGGGGGGAGCGACAGATACGCAGTATTTT	CASSLEGGATDTQYF	TRBV11-3	TRBJ2-3	.	.
TGTGCCAGCAGCTTGGTGGGGCGTCAGCCCCAGCATTTT	CASSLVGRQPQHF	TRBV7-8	TRBJ1-5	.	few
TGTGCCAGCAGCACCCGCAGGGTCGAAAAACTGTTTTTT	CASSTRRVEKLFF	TRBV7-9	TRBJ1-4	.	.
TGTGCCACCAGCAGAGTAGGGGACGGCACAGATACGCAGTATTTT	CATSRVGDGTDTQYF	TRBV15	TRBJ2-3	.	few
TGTGCCAGCAGCCCAGGTCTAGCGGGAATGCAGTTCTTC	CASSPGLAGMQFF	TRBV11-2	TRBJ2-1	TRBD2	once
TGCAGCGTAAAACAGGATAATCAGCCCCAGCATTTT	CSVKQDNQPQHF	TRBV29-1	TRBJ1-5	.	.
TGTGCCAGCAGTTCCCGGAGGTTCGAGCAGTACTTC	CASSSRRFEQYF	TRBV6-5	TRBJ2-7	.	.
TGCGCCAGCAGCCCAGGGACAGAAGAGACCCAGTACTTC	CASSPGTEETQYF	TRBV5-1	TRBJ2-5	TRBD1	.
TGTGCCAGCATGGTAGGAGACAGGTCCTATGGCTACACCTTC	CASMVGDRSYGYTF	TRBV5-5	TRBJ1-2	.	.
TGTGCCAGTAGTAAGGACGTAGCCCATCAAGGAGGCTACACCTTC	CASSKDVAHQGGYTF	TRBV19	TRBJ1-2	.	.
TGTGCCAGCAGCGTCTACCGACAGGGAAATCAGGCTAATGAAAAACTGTTTTTT	CASSVYRQGNQANEKLFF	TRBV5-5	TRBJ1-4	TRBD1	.
TGTGCCAGCTCACCAAAGCTCCAAGAGACCCAGTACTTC	CASSPKLQETQYF	TRBV18	TRBJ2-5	.	.
TGTGCCAGCAATTCGGGGGCGAACTATGGCTACACCTTC	CASNSGANYGYTF	TRBV2	TRBJ1-2	.	.
TGTGCCAGCAGCCAAGGGCTGGAGGTGGATACGCAGTATTTT	CASSQGLEVDTQYF	TRBV4-2	TRBJ2-3	.	.
TGTGCCAGCAGCTTACGGGGGGACTATGGCTACACCTTC	CASSLRGDYGYTF	TRBV5-5	TRBJ1-2	.	.
TGTGCCAGCAGCTTAGTGTCCGGGGGGCGGGGCACAGATACGCAGTATTTT	CASSLVSGGRGTDTQYF	TRBV7-2	TRBJ2-3	.	.
TGTGCCATCAGAGGCGCGGGGGGTTCCGAAGAGACCCAGTACTTC	CAIRGAGGSEETQYF	TRBV10-3	TRBJ2-5	TRBD2	once
TGTGCCAGCAGCCAAACTTTTGGGGGTTCCACTGAAGCTTTCTTT	CASSQTFGGSTEAFF	TRBV4-2	TRBJ1-1	.	.
TGTGCCAGTAGTCCCTCCAGGGGCCGACTTTATAGCAATCAGCCCCAGCATTTT	CASSPSRGRLYSNQPQHF	TRBV19	TRBJ1-5	.	.
TGCGCCAGCAGCTTCGGGGCACTTTACAATGAGCAGTTCTTC	CASSFGALYNEQFF	TRBV5-1	TRBJ2-1	.	.
TGCGCCAGCAGCCAGATTCAGGGGGCATCGTCCTACAATGAGCAGTTCTTC	CASSQIQGASSYNEQFF	TRBV4-1	TRBJ2-1	TRBD1	.
TGTGCCAGCAGTGACGTCGGGGGGGCCGGAGATACGCAGTATTTT	CASSDVGGAGDTQYF	TRBV6-4	TRBJ2-3	TRBD2	.
TGTGCCAGTAGTCGACAGGGGAACGAGCAGTACTTC	CASSRQGNEQYF	TRBV19	TRBJ2-7	TRBD1	.
TGCGCCAGCAGCCAAGACCCTCAGGGCTCCTACAATGAGCAGTTCTTC	CASSQDPQGSYNEQFF	TRBV4-3	TRBJ2-1	.	.
TGTGCCAGCAGCTTACTGCGGGGAAGGGAGCAGTTCTTC	CASSLLRGREQFF	TRBV7-3	TRBJ2-1	.	.
TGCGCCAGCAGCACAAATTTGAGGGCTGGGGCCAACGTCCTGACTTTC	CASSTNLRAGANVLTF	TRBV4-1	TRBJ2-6	.	.